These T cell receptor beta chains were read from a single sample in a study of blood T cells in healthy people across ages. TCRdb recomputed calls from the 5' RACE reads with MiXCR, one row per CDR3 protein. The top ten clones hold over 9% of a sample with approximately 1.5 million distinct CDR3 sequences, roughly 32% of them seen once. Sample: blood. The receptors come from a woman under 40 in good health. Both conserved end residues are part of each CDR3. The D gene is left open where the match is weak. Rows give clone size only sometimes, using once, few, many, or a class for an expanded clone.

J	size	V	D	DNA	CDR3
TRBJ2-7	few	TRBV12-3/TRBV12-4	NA	TGTGCCAGCAGTCTACAGGCGGGCCTCAGAAACCCGCCCGAGCAGTACTTC	CASSLQAGLRNPPEQYF
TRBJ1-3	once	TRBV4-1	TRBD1	TGCGCCAGCAGCCAAGAGACAGGGGAGGGGAACACCATATATTTT	CASSQETGEGNTIYF
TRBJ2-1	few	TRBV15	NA	TGTGCCACCAGCGGGCGACCTCTTGGCGGTCTTGCGTACAGCTCCTACAATGAGCAGTTCTTC	CATSGRPLGGLAYSSYNEQFF
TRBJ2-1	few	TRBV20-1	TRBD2	TGCAGTGCTAGGGGTTCCGGGACTAGCGCTTCCTCCAACAATGAGCAGTTCTTC	CSARGSGTSASSNNEQFF
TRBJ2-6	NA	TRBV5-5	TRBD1	TGTGCCAGCAGCTTGGTGGGACAGGGCACAGCTGGGGCCAACGTCCTGACTTTC	CASSLVGQGTAGANVLTF
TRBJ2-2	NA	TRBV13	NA	TGTGCCAGCATACACGGGGAGAACACCGGGGAGCTGTTTTTT	CASIHGENTGELFF
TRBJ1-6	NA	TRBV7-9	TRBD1	TGTGCCAGCAGCGCACAGGGGACATTTAGGGGTTCACCCCTCCACTTT	CASSAQGTFRGSPLHF
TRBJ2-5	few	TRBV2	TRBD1	TGTGCCAGCAGTGCGGACAGGGGAATTGGAGAGACCCAGTACTTC	CASSADRGIGETQYF
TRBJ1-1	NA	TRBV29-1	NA	TGCAGCGCCTCGGGCAGGGATTCCCCTGAAGCTTTCTTT	CSASGRDSPEAFF
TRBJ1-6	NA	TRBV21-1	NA	TGTGCCAGCAGCAAAGAACCACAGGGTAATAATTCACCCCTCCACTTT	CASSKEPQGNNSPLHF
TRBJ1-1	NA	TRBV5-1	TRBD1	TGCGCCAGCAGCCGTCGGGGGGGACAGGACACTGAAGCTTTCTTT	CASSRRGGQDTEAFF
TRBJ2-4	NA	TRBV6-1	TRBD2	TGTGCCAGCAGTGACGGACTAGCGGGAGGGCGGGACATTCAGTACTTC	CASSDGLAGGRDIQYF
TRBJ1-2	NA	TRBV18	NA	TGTGCCAGCTCACCGGGACGGAATAACTATGGCTACACCTTC	CASSPGRNNYGYTF
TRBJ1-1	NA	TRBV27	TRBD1	TGTGCCAGCAGTTTCAGGGACAGGGGTGTAGCTTTCTTT	CASSFRDRGVAFF
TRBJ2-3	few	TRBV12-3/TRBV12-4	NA	TGTGCCAGCAGTTTAGGGGACGCAGATACGCAGTATTTT	CASSLGDADTQYF
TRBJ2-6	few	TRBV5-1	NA	TGCGCCAGCGCCCCTCAGATCTTATCTGGGGCCAACGTCCTGACTTTC	CASAPQILSGANVLTF
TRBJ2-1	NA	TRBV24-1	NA	TGTGCCACCAGCGGCGAACATAACAATGAGCAGTTCTTC	CATSGEHNNEQFF
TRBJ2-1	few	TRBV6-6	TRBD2	TGTGCCAGCAGTTACGGACTAGTTCATGAGCAGTTCTTC	CASSYGLVHEQFF